A selection of T cell receptor beta chains follows, all from one sample in a study of T cells after posttransplantation cyclophosphamide. Method: immunoSEQ multiplex PCR; TCRdb's copy keeps in-frame clones and lacks some. The sample contains more than 20,000 clones, around 73% of which appear only once. The specimen sequenced was memory CD4+ T cells sorted from PBMCs. The receptor set was obtained from a woman aged 60-75 years in good health, CMV-negative, and a related stem cell transplant donor. CDR3s include the opening cysteine and the closing phenylalanine or tryptophan. D genes are given only for firm matches. Not every row has a clone size; where given, it reads once, few, many or a size class.

D	length	J	V	size	CDR3	DNA
NA	17	TRBJ2-2	TRBV9	once	CASSFLSGGSSAGELFF	TGTGCCAGCAGCTTTTTGTCGGGGGGCAGTAGTGCCGGGGAGCTGTTTTTT
NA	14	TRBJ1-4	TRBV28	NA	CASSLFQGWEKLFF	TGTGCCAGCAGTTTATTTCAGGGTTGGGAAAAACTGTTTTTT
TRBD1	15	TRBJ1-5	TRBV10-3	NA	CAISAREGQHQPQHF	TGTGCCATCAGCGCCCGGGAGGGACAGCATCAGCCCCAGCATTTT
NA	13	TRBJ2-2	TRBV5-1	NA	CASSLQDTGELFF	TGCGCCAGCAGCTTGCAGGACACCGGGGAGCTGTTTTTT
NA	16	TRBJ2-3	TRBV12-5	NA	CASARGASGKGDTQYF	TGTGCTAGTGCCCGGGGGGCTAGCGGTAAAGGAGATACGCAGTATTTT
TRBD2	12	TRBJ2-7	TRBV7-9	NA	CASSGLAGGLNF	TGTGCCAGCAGCGGACTAGCGGGAGGCCTCAACTTC
NA	15	TRBJ2-2	TRBV6-6	few	CASSYPTGNTGELFF	TGTGCCAGCAGCTACCCGACAGGGAACACCGGGGAGCTGTTTTTT
TRBD1	21	TRBJ2-7	TRBV27	NA	CASSFRALGQGALIIPYEQYF	TGTGCCAGCAGTTTCCGAGCCCTAGGACAGGGGGCCCTTATAATCCCCTACGAGCAGTACTTC
NA	14	TRBJ1-2	TRBV7-2	NA	CASSFQAINYGYTF	TGTGCCAGCAGCTTTCAGGCCATTAACTATGGCTACACCTTC
NA	15	TRBJ2-1	TRBV28	NA	CASSFPTWQDNEQFF	TGTGCCAGCAGTTTTCCCACCTGGCAGGACAATGAGCAGTTCTTC
NA	11	TRBJ1-1	TRBV11-2	few	CASSRGGEAFF	TGTGCCAGCAGCCGGGGAGGAGAAGCTTTCTTT
TRBD1	15	TRBJ1-2	TRBV5-5	NA	CASSLHLTGKAGYTF	TGTGCCAGCAGCTTGCACTTGACAGGGAAGGCTGGCTACACCTTC